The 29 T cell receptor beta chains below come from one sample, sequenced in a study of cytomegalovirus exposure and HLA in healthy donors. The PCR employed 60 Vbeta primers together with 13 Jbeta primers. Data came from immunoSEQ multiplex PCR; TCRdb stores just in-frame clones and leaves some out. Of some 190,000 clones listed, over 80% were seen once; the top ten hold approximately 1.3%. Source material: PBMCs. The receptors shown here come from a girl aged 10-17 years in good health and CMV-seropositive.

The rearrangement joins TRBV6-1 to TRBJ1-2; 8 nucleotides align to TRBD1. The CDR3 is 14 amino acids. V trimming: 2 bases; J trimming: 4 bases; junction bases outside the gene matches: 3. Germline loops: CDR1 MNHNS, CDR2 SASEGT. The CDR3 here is CASSEKDRVYGYTF. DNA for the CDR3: TGTGCCAGCAGTGAAAAGGACAGGGTCTATGGCTACACCTTC.

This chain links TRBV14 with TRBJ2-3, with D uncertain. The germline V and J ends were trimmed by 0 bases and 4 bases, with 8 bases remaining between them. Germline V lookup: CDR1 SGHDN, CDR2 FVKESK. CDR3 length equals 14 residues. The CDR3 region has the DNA TGTGCCAGCAGCCAAGATCGTTCAGCAGATACGCAGTATTTT. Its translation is CASSQDRSADTQYF.

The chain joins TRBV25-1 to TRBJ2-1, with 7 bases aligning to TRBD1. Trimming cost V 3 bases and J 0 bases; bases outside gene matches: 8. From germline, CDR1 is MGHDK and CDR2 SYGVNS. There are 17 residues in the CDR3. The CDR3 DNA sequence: TGTGCCAGCAGTGATATAAGGGGGCAGAGCTCCTACAATGAGCAGTTCTTC. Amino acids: CASSDIRGQSSYNEQFF.

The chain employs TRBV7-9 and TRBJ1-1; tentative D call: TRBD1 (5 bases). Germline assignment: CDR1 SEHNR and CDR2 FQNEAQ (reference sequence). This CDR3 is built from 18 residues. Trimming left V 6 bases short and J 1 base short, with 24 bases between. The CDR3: CASRPDSPRMWANTEAFF. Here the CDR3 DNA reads TGTGCCAGCAGACCTGACAGTCCGCGTATGTGGGCGAACACTGAAGCTTTCTTT.

The CDR3 loop reads CAWSGGGPNQPQHF. CDR3 coding DNA: TGTGCCTGGAGTGGCGGGGGCCCCAATCAGCCCCAGCATTTT. The chain carries TRBV30 and TRBJ1-5, with D perhaps matching TRBD1 (6 bases). The CDR3 spans 14 residues. Germline CDR1 is GTSNPN and CDR2 is SVGIG (reference sequence). V lost 1 base, J lost 3 bases, and 10 bases lay in between. Drawing the rest from reference TRBV30 and TRBJ1-5, the complete variable domain is SQTIHQWPATLVQPVGSPLSLECTVEGTSNPNLYWYRQAAGRGLQLLFYSVGIGQISSEVPQNLSASRPQDRQFILSSKKLLLSDSGFYLCAWSGGGPNQPQHFGDGTRLSIL.

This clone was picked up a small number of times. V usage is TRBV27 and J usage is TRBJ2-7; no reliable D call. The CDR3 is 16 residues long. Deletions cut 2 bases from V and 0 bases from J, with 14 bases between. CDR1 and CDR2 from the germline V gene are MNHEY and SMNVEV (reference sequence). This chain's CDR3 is CASSLDVVESSYEQYF. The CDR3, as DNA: TGTGCCAGCAGTTTAGACGTTGTGGAGAGCTCCTACGAGCAGTACTTC.

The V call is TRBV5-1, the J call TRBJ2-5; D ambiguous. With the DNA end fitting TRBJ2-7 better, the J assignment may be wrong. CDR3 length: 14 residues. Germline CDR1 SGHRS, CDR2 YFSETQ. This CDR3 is CASSLWRFTYEQYF. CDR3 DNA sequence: TGCGCCAGCAGCTTATGGCGGTTTACCTACGAGCAGTACTTC.

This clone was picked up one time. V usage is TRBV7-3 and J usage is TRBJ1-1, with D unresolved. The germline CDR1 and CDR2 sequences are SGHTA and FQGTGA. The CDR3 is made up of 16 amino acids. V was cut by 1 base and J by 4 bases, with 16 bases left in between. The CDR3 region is CASSLRGSGLGTEAFF. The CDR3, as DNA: TGTGCCAGCAGCTTAAGGGGTAGCGGGCTCGGCACTGAAGCTTTCTTT.

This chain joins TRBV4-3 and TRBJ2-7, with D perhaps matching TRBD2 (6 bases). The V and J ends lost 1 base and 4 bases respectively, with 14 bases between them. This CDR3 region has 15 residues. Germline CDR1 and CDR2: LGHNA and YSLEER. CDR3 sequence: CASSQGREFVYEQYF. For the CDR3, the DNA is TGCGCCAGCAGCCAAGGTCGGGAGTTCGTATACGAGCAGTACTTC.

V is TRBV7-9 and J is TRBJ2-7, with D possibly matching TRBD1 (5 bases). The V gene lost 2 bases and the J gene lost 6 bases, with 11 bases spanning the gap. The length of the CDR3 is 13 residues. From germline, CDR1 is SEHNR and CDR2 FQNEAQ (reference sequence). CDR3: CASSLTDGAEQYF. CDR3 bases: TGTGCCAGCAGCTTAACGGATGGGGCCGAGCAGTACTTC.

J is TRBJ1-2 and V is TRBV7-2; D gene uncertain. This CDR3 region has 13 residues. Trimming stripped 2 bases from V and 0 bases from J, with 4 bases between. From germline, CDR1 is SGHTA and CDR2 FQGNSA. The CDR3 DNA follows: TGTGCCAGCAGCTTATTCGCTAACTATGGCTACACCTTC. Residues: CASSLFANYGYTF.

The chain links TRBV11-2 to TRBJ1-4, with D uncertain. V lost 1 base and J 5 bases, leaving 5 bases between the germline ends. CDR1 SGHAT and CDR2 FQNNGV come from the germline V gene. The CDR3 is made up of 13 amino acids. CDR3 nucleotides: TGTGCCAGCAGCTTAGCATTGAATGAAAAACTGTTTTTT. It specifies CASSLALNEKLFF.

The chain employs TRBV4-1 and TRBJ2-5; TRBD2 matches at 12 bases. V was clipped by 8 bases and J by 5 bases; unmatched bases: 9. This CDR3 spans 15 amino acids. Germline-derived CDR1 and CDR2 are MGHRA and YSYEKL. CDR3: CASGLGLAGGETQYF. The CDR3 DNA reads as TGCGCCAGCGGACTGGGGCTAGCGGGAGGGGAGACCCAGTACTTC.

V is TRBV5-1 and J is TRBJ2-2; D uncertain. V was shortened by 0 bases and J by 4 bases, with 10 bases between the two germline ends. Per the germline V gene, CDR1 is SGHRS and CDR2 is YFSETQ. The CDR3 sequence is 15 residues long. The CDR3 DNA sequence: TGCGCCAGCAGCTTGGCGGCGGATACCACCGGGGAGCTGTTTTTT. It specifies CASSLAADTTGELFF.

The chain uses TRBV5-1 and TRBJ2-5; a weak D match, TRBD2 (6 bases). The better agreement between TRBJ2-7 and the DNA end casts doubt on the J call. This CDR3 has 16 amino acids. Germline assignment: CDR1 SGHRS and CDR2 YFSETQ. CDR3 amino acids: CASSLAGGVGSYEQYF. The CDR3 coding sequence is TGCGCCAGCAGCTTGGCCGGAGGGGTAGGCTCCTACGAGCAGTACTTC.

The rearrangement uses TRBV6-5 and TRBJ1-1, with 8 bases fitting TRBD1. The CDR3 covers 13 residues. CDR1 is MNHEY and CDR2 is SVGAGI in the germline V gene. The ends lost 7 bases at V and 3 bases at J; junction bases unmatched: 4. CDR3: CASTDRGDTEAFF. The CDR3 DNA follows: TGTGCCAGCACCGACAGGGGTGACACTGAAGCTTTCTTT.

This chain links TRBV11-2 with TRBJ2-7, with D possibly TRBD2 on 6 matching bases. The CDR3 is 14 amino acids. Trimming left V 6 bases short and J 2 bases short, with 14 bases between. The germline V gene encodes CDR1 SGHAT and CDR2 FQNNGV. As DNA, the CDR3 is TGTGCCAGCAGGGCGGGATGGCCCCCCTACGAGCAGTACTTC. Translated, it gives CASRAGWPPYEQYF.

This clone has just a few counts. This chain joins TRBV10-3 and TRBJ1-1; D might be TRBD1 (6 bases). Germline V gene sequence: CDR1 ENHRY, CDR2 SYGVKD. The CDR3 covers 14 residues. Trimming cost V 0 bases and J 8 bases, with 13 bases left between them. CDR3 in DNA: TGTGCCATCAGTGAGTCGACTTACAGGGAAGAAGCTTTCTTT. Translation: CAISESTYREEAFF.

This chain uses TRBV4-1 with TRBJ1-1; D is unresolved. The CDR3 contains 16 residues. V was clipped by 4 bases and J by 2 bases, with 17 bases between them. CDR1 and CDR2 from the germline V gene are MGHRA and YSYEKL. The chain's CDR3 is CASSRRYNSPNTEAFF. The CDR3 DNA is TGCGCCAGCAGCCGAAGATATAACTCCCCTAACACTGAAGCTTTCTTT.

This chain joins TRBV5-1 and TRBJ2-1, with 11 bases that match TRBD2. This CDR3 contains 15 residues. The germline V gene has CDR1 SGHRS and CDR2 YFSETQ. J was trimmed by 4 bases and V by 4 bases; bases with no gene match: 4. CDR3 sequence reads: CASSTGLAVYNEQFF. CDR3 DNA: TGCGCCAGCAGCACGGGACTAGCGGTGTACAATGAGCAGTTCTTC.

The CDR3 loop reads CASSLDSGRFTDTQYF. The DNA of the CDR3 is TGTGCCAGCAGCTTGGATAGCGGGAGATTTACAGATACGCAGTATTTT. This chain joins TRBV5-4 and TRBJ2-3, with 9 bases identical to TRBD2. After removal of 0 bases from V and 3 bases from J, the junction contained 5 bases not matched to a gene. The V gene's germline CDR1 is SGHNT and CDR2 YYREEE (reference sequence). The CDR3 spans 16 residues.

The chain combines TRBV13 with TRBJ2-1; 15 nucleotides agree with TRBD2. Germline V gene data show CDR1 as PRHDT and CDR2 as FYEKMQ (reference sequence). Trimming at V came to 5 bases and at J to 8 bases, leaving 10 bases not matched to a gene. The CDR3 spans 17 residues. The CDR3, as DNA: TGTGCCAGCAGCCCTGGGACTAGCGGGAGGACCATCCATGAGCAGTTCTTC. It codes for CASSPGTSGRTIHEQFF. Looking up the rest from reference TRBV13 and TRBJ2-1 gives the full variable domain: AAGVIQSPRHLIKEKRETATLKCYPIPRHDTVYWYQQGPGQDPQFLISFYEKMQSDKGSIPDRFSAQQFSDYHSELNMSSLELGDSALYFCASSPGTSGRTIHEQFFGPGTRLTVL.

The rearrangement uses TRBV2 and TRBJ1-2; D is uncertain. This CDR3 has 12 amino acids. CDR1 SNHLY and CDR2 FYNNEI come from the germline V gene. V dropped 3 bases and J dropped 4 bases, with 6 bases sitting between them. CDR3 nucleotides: TGTGCCAGCAGTGAGTGGGCCTATGGCTACACCTTC. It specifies CASSEWAYGYTF.

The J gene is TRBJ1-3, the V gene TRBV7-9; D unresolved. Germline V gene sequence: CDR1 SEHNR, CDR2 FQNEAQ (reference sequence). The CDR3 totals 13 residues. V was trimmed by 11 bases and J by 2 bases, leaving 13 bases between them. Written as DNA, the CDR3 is TGTGCCGGTGGGCCTCTCACTGGAAACACCATATATTTT. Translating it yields CAGGPLTGNTIYF.

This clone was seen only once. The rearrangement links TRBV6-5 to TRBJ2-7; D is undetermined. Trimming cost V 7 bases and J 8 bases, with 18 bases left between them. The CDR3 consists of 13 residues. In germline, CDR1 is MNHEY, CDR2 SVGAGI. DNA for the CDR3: TGTGCCAGCACCAACTCCCTGGTTGAGAAGCAGTACTTC. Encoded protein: CASTNSLVEKQYF.

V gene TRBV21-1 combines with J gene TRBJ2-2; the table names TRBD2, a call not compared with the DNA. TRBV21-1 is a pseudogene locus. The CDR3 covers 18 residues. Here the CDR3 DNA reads TGTGCCACCTCCGGGACTAGCGGGAGGGAACACGAGGCCGGGGAGCTGTTTTTT. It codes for CATSGTSGREHEAGELFF.

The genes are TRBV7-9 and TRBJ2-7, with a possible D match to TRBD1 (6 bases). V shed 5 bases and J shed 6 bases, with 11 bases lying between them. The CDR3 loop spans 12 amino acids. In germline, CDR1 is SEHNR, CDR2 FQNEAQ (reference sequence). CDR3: CASSPEGGEQYF. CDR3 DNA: TGTGCCAGCAGCCCCGAAGGGGGCGAGCAGTACTTC. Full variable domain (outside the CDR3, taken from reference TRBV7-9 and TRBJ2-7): DTGVSQNPRHKITKRGQNVTFRCDPISEHNRLYWYRQTLGQGPEFLTYFQNEAQLEKSRLLSDRFSAERPKGSFSTLEIQRTEQGDSAMYLCASSPEGGEQYFGPGTRLTVT.

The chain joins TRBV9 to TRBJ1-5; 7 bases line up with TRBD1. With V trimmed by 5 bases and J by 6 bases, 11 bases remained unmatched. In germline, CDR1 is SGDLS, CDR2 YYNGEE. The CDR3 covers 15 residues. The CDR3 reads CASSLTGEVGQPQHF. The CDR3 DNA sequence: TGTGCCAGCAGTCTCACAGGGGAGGTAGGTCAGCCCCAGCATTTT.

This CDR3 is CASDRMWGHAGELFF. The CDR3 DNA reads as TGTGCCAGCGACAGAATGTGGGGGCATGCCGGGGAGCTGTTTTTT. The chain uses TRBV7-2 and TRBJ2-2, with a tentative D call TRBD1 (6 bases). This CDR3 is built from 15 residues. Trimming shortened V by 8 bases and J by 6 bases, and 19 bases separated the two germline ends. CDR1 SGHTA and CDR2 FQGNSA come from the germline V gene.